The rows below give T cell receptor beta chains drawn from one sample of a study. TCRdb re-analysed the RT-PCR reads in MiXCR, keeping a single row per CDR3 protein. This sample has 550,000 to 750,000 distinct CDR3 sequences, with 13% to 15% found just once. The sample was memory CD4+ T cells from blood. The origin of the receptors is a female donor in good health, serving as a healthy control. Both conserved end residues are part of each CDR3. Fields, in order: clone size, V gene, CDR3 protein. For some rows the clone size is stated as once, few or many, or as a class when expanded; others skip it.

abundance: few; v_gene: TRBV28; CDR3aa: CASSLYRTEQYF
abundance: NA; v_gene: TRBV28; CDR3aa: CASTFAGAVIQETQYF
abundance: NA; v_gene: TRBV7-6; CDR3aa: CASSSRGLTLQETQYF
abundance: many; v_gene: TRBV6-5; CDR3aa: CASRTTDSSNSPLHF
abundance: few; v_gene: TRBV18; CDR3aa: CASSPTGVGSNQPQHF
abundance: NA; v_gene: TRBV5-6; CDR3aa: CASSLDGPPSGQGDTEAFF
abundance: NA; v_gene: TRBV18; CDR3aa: CASSPRDRGKLEAFF
abundance: many; v_gene: TRBV4-3; CDR3aa: CASSQDLTGLRGDEQFF
abundance: few; v_gene: TRBV7-9; CDR3aa: CASSSTGDEQYF
abundance: many; v_gene: TRBV6-1; CDR3aa: CATYPRDSRTDTQYF
abundance: few; v_gene: TRBV12-3/TRBV12-4; CDR3aa: CASSSGTQSYEQYF
abundance: NA; v_gene: TRBV7-2; CDR3aa: CASSLIGLDRSEQYF
abundance: NA; v_gene: TRBV28; CDR3aa: CASSYNTQYF
abundance: many; v_gene: TRBV6-6; CDR3aa: CASIPGTGVYEQYF
abundance: many; v_gene: TRBV10-3; CDR3aa: CATKGGAEDGELFF
abundance: many; v_gene: TRBV20-1; CDR3aa: CSARKGTGMNEQYF
abundance: few; v_gene: TRBV5-1; CDR3aa: CASRAVGGPGEQYF
abundance: NA; v_gene: TRBV5-1; CDR3aa: CASSPQGTTGGETQYF
abundance: many; v_gene: TRBV5-5; CDR3aa: CASSFTDLINSPLHF
abundance: many; v_gene: TRBV11-2; CDR3aa: CASRRTGGSSYNEQFF
abundance: NA; v_gene: TRBV12-3/TRBV12-4; CDR3aa: CASSPGLWTDTQYF
abundance: many; v_gene: TRBV20-1; CDR3aa: CSATRFPTGTSVDEQYF
abundance: NA; v_gene: TRBV11-2; CDR3aa: CASRGIMNTEAFF
abundance: few; v_gene: TRBV10-3; CDR3aa: CAISESSPGANVLTF
abundance: few; v_gene: TRBV20-1; CDR3aa: CSARVAGTTDSTEQYF
abundance: NA; v_gene: TRBV6-2/TRBV6-3; CDR3aa: CASSYRLDDPYTGELFF
abundance: NA; v_gene: TRBV24-1; CDR3aa: CATSDQRHGYTF
abundance: NA; v_gene: TRBV12-3/TRBV12-4; CDR3aa: CASSVVPNEQFF
abundance: few; v_gene: TRBV6-1; CDR3aa: CASREWIMETQYF
abundance: many; v_gene: TRBV10-1; CDR3aa: CASSWTSGGDEQFF
abundance: many; v_gene: TRBV29-1; CDR3aa: CSVDRVMQFF
abundance: many; v_gene: TRBV7-2; CDR3aa: CASSLVGGWAEAFF
abundance: few; v_gene: TRBV20-1; CDR3aa: CSATQGANSPLHF
abundance: few; v_gene: TRBV4-3; CDR3aa: CASSPLGRGNTEAFF
abundance: NA; v_gene: TRBV5-1; CDR3aa: CASSSGQARDGYTF
abundance: NA; v_gene: TRBV29-1; CDR3aa: CSVSRSGAYNEQFF
abundance: few; v_gene: TRBV6-6; CDR3aa: CASHADKTYEQYF
abundance: few; v_gene: TRBV12-3/TRBV12-4; CDR3aa: CASSLRAGSTDTQYF
abundance: few; v_gene: TRBV5-1; CDR3aa: CASSLTADVNTGELFF
abundance: few; v_gene: TRBV3-1; CDR3aa: CASSRGTGGGQPQHF
abundance: NA; v_gene: TRBV11-1; CDR3aa: CASSYYGTSGHNEQFF
abundance: NA; v_gene: TRBV5-6; CDR3aa: CASSPPWGSDVEYEQYF
abundance: NA; v_gene: TRBV6-2/TRBV6-3; CDR3aa: CASSYILGGQIQETQYF
abundance: few; v_gene: TRBV2; CDR3aa: CASSQLAQKETQYF
abundance: many; v_gene: TRBV4-2; CDR3aa: CASSRFDGDRVTEAFF
abundance: many; v_gene: TRBV7-2; CDR3aa: CASSSRGTSDNTGELFF
abundance: NA; v_gene: TRBV20-1; CDR3aa: CSAGQGASLQPQHF
abundance: NA; v_gene: TRBV2; CDR3aa: CASIGTGQETQYF
abundance: NA; v_gene: TRBV4-1; CDR3aa: CASSQGRIVAGGYNEQFF
abundance: NA; v_gene: TRBV10-3; CDR3aa: CAISPSGGGTDTQYF
abundance: few; v_gene: TRBV27; CDR3aa: CASTRQDNYNEQFF
abundance: NA; v_gene: TRBV30; CDR3aa: CAWSVRGTGELFF
abundance: NA; v_gene: TRBV6-5; CDR3aa: CASRQTGWASNQPQHF
abundance: many; v_gene: TRBV29-1; CDR3aa: CSVGGAGQATDTQYF
abundance: few; v_gene: TRBV7-2; CDR3aa: CASSARTSYGYTF